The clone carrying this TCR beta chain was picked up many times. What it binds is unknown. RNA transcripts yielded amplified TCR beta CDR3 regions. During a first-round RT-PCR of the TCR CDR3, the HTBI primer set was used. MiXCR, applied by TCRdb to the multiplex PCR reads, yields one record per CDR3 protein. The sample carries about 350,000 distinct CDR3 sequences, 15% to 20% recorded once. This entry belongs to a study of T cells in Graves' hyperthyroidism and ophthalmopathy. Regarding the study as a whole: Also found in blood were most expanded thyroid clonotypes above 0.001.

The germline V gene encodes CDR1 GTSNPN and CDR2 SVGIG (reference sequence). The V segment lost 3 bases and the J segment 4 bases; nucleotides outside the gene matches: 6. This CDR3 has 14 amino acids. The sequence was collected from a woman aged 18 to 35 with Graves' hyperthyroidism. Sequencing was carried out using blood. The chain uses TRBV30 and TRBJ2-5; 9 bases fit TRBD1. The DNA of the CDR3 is TGTGCCTGGAGCAAGGGACAGGGCCCAGAGACCCAGTACTTC. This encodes CAWSKGQGPETQYF. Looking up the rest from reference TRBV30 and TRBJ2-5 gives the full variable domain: SQTIHQWPATLVQPVGSPLSLECTVEGTSNPNLYWYRQAAGRGLQLLFYSVGIGQISSEVPQNLSASRPQDRQFILSSKKLLLSDSGFYLCAWSKGQGPETQYFGPGTRLLVL.